Shown below are 3 T cell receptor beta chains from a single sample sequenced in a study of cytomegalovirus exposure and HLA in healthy donors. Primers included in the PCR were 60 Vbeta and 13 Jbeta primers. The method was immunoSEQ multiplex PCR; TCRdb's version includes in-frame clones alone and lacks a portion of them. This sample contains tens of thousands of clones. The sequenced sample was PBMCs. These TCRs come from a female donor in good health and CMV-seronegative.

The chain is built from TRBV9 and TRBJ1-6; no firm D call. Trimming cost V 3 bases and J 8 bases, with 9 bases left between them. Germline V gives CDR1 SGDLS, CDR2 YYNGEE. CDR3 length equals 13 residues. The CDR3 protein is CASSERLDSPLHF. Here the CDR3 DNA reads TGTGCCAGCAGCGAGCGACTGGATTCACCCCTCCACTTT.

The rearrangement uses TRBV5-6 and TRBJ1-1, with 8 nucleotides matching TRBD1. After removal of 2 bases from V and 10 bases from J, the junction contained 1 base not matched to a gene. The CDR3 covers 11 residues. Germline V gives CDR1 SGHDT, CDR2 YYEEEE. In DNA, the CDR3 is TGTGCCAGCAGCTTAGGACAGGGAGCTTTCTTT. Translating gives CASSLGQGAFF.

This chain connects TRBV28 to TRBJ1-2; TRBD1 matches 10 bases. The CDR3 is made up of 15 amino acids. Germline V gene lookup returns CDR1 MDHEN and CDR2 SYDVKM. Losses at the gene ends were 5 bases for V and 4 bases for J; bases not matched to a gene: 7. CDR3 DNA: TGTGCCAGCAGTGGACTGGGACAGGGGACCTATGGCTACACCTTC. Encoded protein: CASSGLGQGTYGYTF.